This T cell receptor (beta chain) was documented in a study of tumor and adjacent non-tumor tissue in lung cancer. Study conclusions and caveats: TCR diversity was significantly greater in tumor than normal lung tissue.

In regard to this clonotype: Its antigen is currently unknown. A read error may account for a junction end that differs from germline.

This sample's RNA came from whole unsorted tissue. More than 3 cm separated this lung sample from the edge of the tumor. Between August and November 2014, newly diagnosed, chemotherapy-naive lung cancer patients underwent thoracic surgery in China. Germline V gene lookup returns CDR1 MDHEN and CDR2 SYDVKM. The CDR3 has 15 residues. A modified ARM-PCR protocol with three rounds of nested PCR amplified TCRbeta. A single record per CDR3 protein comes from TCRdb applying MiXCR to the multiplex PCR reads. The data hold 60,000 to 70,000 distinct CDR3 sequences, with around 82% observed a single time. This chain connects TRBV28 to TRBJ2-3; 8 bases agree with TRBD2. The sequenced material came from distant non-tumor lung tissue. This receptor was taken from a man between 60 and 70 years old with non-small cell lung cancer. CDR3: CATILAAPNGDTQYF. Written as DNA, the CDR3 is TGTGCCACCATACTAGCGGCCCCCAACGGGGATACGCAATATTTT.